This entry is about one T cell receptor (beta chain). This clonotype has more than one count but fewer than ten. Which antigen it targets is not known. No quality values exist for individual bases; no much larger clone is one base distant. The sample comes from a study of T cell repertoires in cytomegalovirus infection (dated by TCRdb to about 2019). Regarding the research as a whole: Alongside well-studied HLA-B-restricted epitopes, the peptide stimulations were aimed at recently identified HLA-C-restricted CMV epitopes, whose presentation resists viral immunomodulation. Because public TCR beta signatures pointed to carriage of CMV infection together with the matching HLA type, the HLA type of each donor mattered for the analysis. Overall study outcomes, separate from this receptor: The ex vivo response was dominated by HLA-C-restricted CMV-specific TCR beta clonotypes, which also provided the single most frequent clonotype in two of eight donors. In both this cohort and an independent cohort of several hundred donors, the cumulative frequency of public TCR beta family members distinguished carriers of CMV infection plus the relevant HLA type.

Explained via the paper, the treatment or condition label denotes: in vitro stimulation with specific CMV peptide epitopes to enrich CMV-specific T cells. Sequencing relied on an Illumina HiSeq 1500. TCRdb handled the public reads itself, with Q25 trimming in fastp and clone calling in MiXCR, and kept productive beta chains. Each record represents a unique CDR3 protein, reported with the most common genes and DNA among its rows. Recorded for this sample are around 750,000 distinct CDR3 sequences; about 33% of them occurred a single time. The top ten hold 12% of the sample. The CDR3 contains 15 residues, cysteine and phenylalanine counted. Here the CDR3 DNA is all that survives: 45 bases in frame from base 1. The germline V gene (reference sequence) specifies LNHDA as CDR1 and SQIVND as CDR2. At the junction V is shortened by 0 bases and J by 5 bases, with 10 bases in between.

The sequence was collected from a human donor in good health (CMV status not recorded). Some clones in this sample may be carry-over from other donors' samples. The specimen was cultured CD8+ T cells from PBMCs, collected from culture after CMV antigen stimulation. The chain joins TRBV19 to TRBJ2-2; no D gene call is confident. The CDR3 reads CASSIDRDTTGELFF. Here is the DNA: TGTGCCAGTAGTATAGACCGAGACACGACCGGGGAGCTGTTTTTT.